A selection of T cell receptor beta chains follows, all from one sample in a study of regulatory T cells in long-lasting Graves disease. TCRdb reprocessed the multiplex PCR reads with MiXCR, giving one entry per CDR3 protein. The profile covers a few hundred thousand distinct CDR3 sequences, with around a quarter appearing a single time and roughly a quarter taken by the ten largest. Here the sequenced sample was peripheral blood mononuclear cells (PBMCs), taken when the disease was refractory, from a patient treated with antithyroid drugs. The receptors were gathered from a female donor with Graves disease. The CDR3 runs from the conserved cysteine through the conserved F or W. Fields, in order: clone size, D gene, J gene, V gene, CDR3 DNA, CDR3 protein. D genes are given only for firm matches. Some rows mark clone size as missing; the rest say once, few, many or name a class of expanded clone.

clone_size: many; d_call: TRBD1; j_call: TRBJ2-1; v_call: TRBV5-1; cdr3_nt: TGCGCCAGCAGCCCTCAACCGGGACAGCCTAACAATGAGCAGTTCTTC; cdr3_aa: CASSPQPGQPNNEQFF
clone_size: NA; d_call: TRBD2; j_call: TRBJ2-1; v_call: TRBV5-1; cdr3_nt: TGCGCCAGCAGCTTTCGAACTAGCAGCGGGGTAGGTGAGCAGTTCTTC; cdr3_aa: CASSFRTSSGVGEQFF
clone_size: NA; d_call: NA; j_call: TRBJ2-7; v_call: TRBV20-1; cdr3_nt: TGCAGTGCTAGGATCTTGGGGTCCCACGAGCAGTACTTC; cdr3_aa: CSARILGSHEQYF
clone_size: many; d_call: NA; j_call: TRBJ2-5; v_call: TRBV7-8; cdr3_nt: TGTGCCAGCAGCCGAGCCGTAGGCAGGGCGGCTACAGAGACCCAGTACTTC; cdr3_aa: CASSRAVGRAATETQYF
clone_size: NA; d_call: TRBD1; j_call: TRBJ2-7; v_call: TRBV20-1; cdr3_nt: TGCAGTGCGGGGGACAGCGACTCCTACGAGCAGTACTTC; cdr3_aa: CSAGDSDSYEQYF
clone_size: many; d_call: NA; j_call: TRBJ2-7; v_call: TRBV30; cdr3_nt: TGTGCCTGGACCCGGGACTTACTTTCCTACGAGCAGTACTTC; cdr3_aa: CAWTRDLLSYEQYF
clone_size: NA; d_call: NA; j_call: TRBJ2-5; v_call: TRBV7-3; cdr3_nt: TGTGCCAGCAGCTTAACCCCCGCGCAAGAGACCCAGTACTTC; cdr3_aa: CASSLTPAQETQYF
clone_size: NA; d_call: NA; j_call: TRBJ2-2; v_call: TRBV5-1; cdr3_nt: TGCGCCAGCAGCTTTGACGACGGGGGCACCGGGGAGCTGTTTTTT; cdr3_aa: CASSFDDGGTGELFF
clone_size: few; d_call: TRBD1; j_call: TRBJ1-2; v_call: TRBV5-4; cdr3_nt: TGTGCCAGCAGTTTGGACAGGGGGACAGGGGGCTACACCTTC; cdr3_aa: CASSLDRGTGGYTF
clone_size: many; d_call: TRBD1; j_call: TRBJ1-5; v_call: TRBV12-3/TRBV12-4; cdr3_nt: TGTGCCAGCAGTTGGACAGGGGATCAGCCCCAGCATTTT; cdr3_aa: CASSWTGDQPQHF